The text below deals with one T cell receptor beta chain. Its matching antigen is unknown. PCR used 60 Vbeta primers and 13 Jbeta primers. Authors' processing steps: It was a later analysis that counted roughly 79 million unique TCR beta chains, of which about 10 million were shared. Libraries were prepared by immunoSEQ multiplex PCR; TCRdb keeps only in-frame clonotypes and omits some of them. The DNA was the basis for D and trimming; V, J and clone size are from that table. The sample includes 50,000 to 75,000 clones, 75% to 85% of them seen just once. The CDR3 spans 16 residues. Germline V gene sequence: CDR1 MNHEY, CDR2 SMNVEV (reference sequence). Trimming cost V 0 bases and J 4 bases, with 15 bases left between them. The entry originates in a study of cytomegalovirus exposure and HLA in healthy donors. Study results and limitations: While the bulk of TCR sequences proved rare, some public TCRs turned up in many donors. In vitro testing confirmed three CMV-associated chains as specific for CMV antigens. Certain indistinguishable V segments, among them TRBV6-2 and TRBV6-3, were excluded.

Material for sequencing was PBMCs. The receptor was derived from a human donor in good health. The chain uses TRBV27 and TRBJ1-2, with D possibly TRBD1 on 5 matching bases. The CDR3 region is CASSLSGQRALYGYTF. The CDR3 DNA reads as TGTGCCAGCAGTTTATCCGGACAAAGAGCCCTCTATGGCTACACCTTC.